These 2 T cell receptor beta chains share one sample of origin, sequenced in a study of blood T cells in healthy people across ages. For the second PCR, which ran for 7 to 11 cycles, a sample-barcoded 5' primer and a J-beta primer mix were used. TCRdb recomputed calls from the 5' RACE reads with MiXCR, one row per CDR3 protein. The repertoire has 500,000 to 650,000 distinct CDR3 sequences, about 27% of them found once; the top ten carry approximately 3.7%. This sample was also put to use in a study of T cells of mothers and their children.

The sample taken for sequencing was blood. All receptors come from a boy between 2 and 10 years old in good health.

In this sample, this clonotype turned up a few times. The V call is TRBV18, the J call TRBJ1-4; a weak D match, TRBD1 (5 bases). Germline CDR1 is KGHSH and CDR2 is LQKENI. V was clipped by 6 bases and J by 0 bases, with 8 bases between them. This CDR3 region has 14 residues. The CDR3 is CASSSTATNEKLFF. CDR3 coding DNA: TGTGCCAGCTCCTCGACAGCAACTAATGAAAAACTGTTTTTT.

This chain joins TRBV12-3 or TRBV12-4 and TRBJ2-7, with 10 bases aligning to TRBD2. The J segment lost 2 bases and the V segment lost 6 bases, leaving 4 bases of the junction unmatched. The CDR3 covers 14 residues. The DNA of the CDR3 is TGTGCCAGCAGCGGGACTAGCGTAACCTACGAGCAGTACTTC. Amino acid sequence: CASSGTSVTYEQYF.